This TCR beta chain was profiled in a study of response to subunit inactivated influenza vaccine. TCRdb fed the RT-PCR reads into MiXCR, producing one record per CDR3 protein. Among 490,000 or so distinct CDR3 sequences listed, around 8% were seen once. The study's findings and limits: Authors proposed each seasonal influenza vaccination draws in few new T cells.

This clonotype was seen more than once but under ten times. Its target is not known. The source was PBMCs from blood, collected less than 30 months after vaccination. This TCR derives from a man aged 45 to 70 who received an inactivated influenza vaccine.

DNA for the CDR3: TGTGCCAGCAGCCGCACTAGCGGGGGGGACCTTAGCACAGATACGCAGTATTTT. Its protein is CASSRTSGGDLSTDTQYF. The V call is TRBV2, the J call TRBJ2-3, with 13 nucleotides matching TRBD2. The V segment lost 6 bases and the J segment 0 bases; nucleotides outside the gene matches: 9. CDR1 is SNHLY, CDR2 FYNNEI, per germline. The CDR3 is 18 amino acids.